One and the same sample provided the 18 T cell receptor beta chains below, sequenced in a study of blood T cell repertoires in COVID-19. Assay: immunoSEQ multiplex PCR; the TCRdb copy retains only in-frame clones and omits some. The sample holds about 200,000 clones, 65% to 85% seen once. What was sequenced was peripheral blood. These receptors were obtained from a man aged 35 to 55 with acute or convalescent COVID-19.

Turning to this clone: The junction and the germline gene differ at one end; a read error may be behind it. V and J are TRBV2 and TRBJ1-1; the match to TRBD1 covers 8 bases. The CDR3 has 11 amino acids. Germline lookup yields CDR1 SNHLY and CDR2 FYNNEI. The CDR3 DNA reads TGTGCCAGCAGTGCCCGACAGGGGCTAGACTTT. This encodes CASSARQGLDF.

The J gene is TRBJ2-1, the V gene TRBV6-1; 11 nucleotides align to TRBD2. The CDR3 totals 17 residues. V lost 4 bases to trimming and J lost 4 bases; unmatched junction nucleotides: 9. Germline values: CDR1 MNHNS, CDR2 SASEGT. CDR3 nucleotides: TGTGCCAGCAGTGTTAATGGACTAGCGGGCCGATACAATGAGCAGTTCTTC. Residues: CASSVNGLAGRYNEQFF.

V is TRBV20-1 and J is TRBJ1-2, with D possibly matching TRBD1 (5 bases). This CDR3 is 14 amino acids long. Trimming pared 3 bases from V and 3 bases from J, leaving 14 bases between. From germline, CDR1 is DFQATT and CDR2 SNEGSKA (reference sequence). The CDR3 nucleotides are TGCAGTGCTAGTACTCAGGGCTCCGACTATGGCTACACCTTC. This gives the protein CSASTQGSDYGYTF.

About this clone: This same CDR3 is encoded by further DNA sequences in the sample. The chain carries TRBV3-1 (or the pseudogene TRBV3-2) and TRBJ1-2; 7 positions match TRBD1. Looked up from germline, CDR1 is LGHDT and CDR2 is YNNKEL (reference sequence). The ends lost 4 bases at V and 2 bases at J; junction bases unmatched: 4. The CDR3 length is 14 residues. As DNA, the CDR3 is TGTGCCAGCAGCCTTCGACAGGGAAACTATGGCTACACCTTC. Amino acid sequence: CASSLRQGNYGYTF.

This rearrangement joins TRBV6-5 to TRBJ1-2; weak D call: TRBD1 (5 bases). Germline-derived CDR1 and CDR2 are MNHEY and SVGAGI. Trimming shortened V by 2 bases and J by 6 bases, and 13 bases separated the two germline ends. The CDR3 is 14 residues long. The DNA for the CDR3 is TGTGCCAGCAGTTACGGGGCAGAACTGCATGGCTACACCTTC. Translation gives CASSYGAELHGYTF.

CDR3: CASSLDSGRNQPQHF. For the CDR3, the DNA is TGCGCCAGCAGCTTGGACAGCGGACGCAATCAGCCCCAGCATTTT. The genes are TRBV5-1 and TRBJ1-5, with D hard to call. The V and J ends lost 0 bases and 2 bases respectively, with 9 bases between them. CDR3 length equals 15 residues. CDR1 is SGHRS and CDR2 is YFSETQ in the germline V gene. Full variable domain (remainder filled in from reference TRBV5-1 and TRBJ1-5): KAGVTQTPRYLIKTRGQQVTLSCSPISGHRSVSWYQQTPGQGLQFLFEYFSETQRNKGNFPGRFSGRQFSNSRSEMNVSTLELGDSALYLCASSLDSGRNQPQHFGDGTRLSIL.

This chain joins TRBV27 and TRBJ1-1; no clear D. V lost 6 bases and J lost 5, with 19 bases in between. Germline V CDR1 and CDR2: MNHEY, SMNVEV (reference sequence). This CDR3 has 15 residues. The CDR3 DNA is TGTGCCAGCAGGTCGTCCGGGGTCCCGAAGACTGAAGCTTTCTTT. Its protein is CASRSSGVPKTEAFF.

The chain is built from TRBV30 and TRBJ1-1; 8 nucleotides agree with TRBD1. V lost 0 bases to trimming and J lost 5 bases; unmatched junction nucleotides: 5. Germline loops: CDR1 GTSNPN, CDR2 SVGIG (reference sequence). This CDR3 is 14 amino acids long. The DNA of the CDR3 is TGTGCCTGGAGTGTAAGCAGGGGGCAGACTGAAGCTTTCTTT. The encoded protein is CAWSVSRGQTEAFF.

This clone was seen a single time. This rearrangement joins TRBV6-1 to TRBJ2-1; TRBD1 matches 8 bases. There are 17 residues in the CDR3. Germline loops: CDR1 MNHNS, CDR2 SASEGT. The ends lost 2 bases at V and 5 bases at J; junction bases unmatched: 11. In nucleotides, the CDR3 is TGTGCCAGCAGTGAAACCCCCTACAGGGGGAAGAACAATGAGCAGTTCTTC. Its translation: CASSETPYRGKNNEQFF.

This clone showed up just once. The CDR3 loop is CASSSSPPDRKISYEQYF. CDR3 nucleotide sequence: TGCGCCAGCAGCTCAAGCCCCCCGGACAGGAAGATTTCCTACGAGCAGTACTTC. The J gene is TRBJ2-7, the V gene TRBV5-1, with 7 bases matching TRBD1. J was trimmed by 1 base and V by 3 bases; bases with no gene match: 16. This CDR3 region has 18 residues. Germline V gene sequence: CDR1 SGHRS, CDR2 YFSETQ. Full variable domain (outside the CDR3, taken from reference TRBV5-1 and TRBJ2-7): KAGVTQTPRYLIKTRGQQVTLSCSPISGHRSVSWYQQTPGQGLQFLFEYFSETQRNKGNFPGRFSGRQFSNSRSEMNVSTLELGDSALYLCASSSSPPDRKISYEQYFGPGTRLTVT.

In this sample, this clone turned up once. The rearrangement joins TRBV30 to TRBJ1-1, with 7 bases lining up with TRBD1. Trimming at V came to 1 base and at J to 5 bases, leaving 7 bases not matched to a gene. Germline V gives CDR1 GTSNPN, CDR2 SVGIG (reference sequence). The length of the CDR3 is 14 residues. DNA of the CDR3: TGTGCCTGGAGTGAACGGGCAGGGGGTACTGAAGCTTTCTTT. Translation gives CAWSERAGGTEAFF.

The CDR3 is CAWSVKGVREQYF. The CDR3 DNA reads as TGTGCCTGGAGTGTAAAAGGGGTTCGCGAGCAGTACTTC. J is TRBJ2-7 and V is TRBV30, with TRBD1 as a possible D gene (5 bases). The CDR3 length is 13 residues. V dropped 0 bases and J dropped 6 bases, with 12 bases sitting between them. Germline lookup yields CDR1 GTSNPN and CDR2 SVGIG (reference sequence).

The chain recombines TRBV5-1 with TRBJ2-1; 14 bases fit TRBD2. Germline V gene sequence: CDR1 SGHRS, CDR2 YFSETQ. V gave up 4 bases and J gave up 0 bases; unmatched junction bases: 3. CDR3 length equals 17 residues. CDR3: CASSTGTSGSSYNEQFF. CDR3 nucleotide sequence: TGCGCCAGCAGCACCGGGACTAGCGGGAGCTCCTACAATGAGCAGTTCTTC.

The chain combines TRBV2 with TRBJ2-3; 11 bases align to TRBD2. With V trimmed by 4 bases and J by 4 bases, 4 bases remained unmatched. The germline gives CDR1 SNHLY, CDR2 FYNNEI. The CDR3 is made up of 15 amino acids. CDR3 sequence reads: CASSGLAGISDTQYF. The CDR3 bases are TGTGCCAGCAGTGGACTAGCGGGAATTTCAGATACGCAGTATTTT.

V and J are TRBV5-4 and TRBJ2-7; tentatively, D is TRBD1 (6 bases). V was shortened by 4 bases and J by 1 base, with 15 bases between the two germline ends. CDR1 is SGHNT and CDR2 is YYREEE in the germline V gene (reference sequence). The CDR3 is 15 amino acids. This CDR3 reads CASSIPGQLSYEQYF. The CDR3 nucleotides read TGTGCCAGCAGCATCCCGGGACAACTATCCTACGAGCAGTACTTC.

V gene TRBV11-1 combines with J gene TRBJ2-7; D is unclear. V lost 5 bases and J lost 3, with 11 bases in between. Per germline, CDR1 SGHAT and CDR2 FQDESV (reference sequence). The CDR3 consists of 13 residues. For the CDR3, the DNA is TGTGCCAGCAGCCGCTCAGAAATCTACGAGCAGTACTTC. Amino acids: CASSRSEIYEQYF.

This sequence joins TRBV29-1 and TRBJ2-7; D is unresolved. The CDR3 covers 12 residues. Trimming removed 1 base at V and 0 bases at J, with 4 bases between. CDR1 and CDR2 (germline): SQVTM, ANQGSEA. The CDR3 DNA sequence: TGCAGCGTTGAAGTCAGCTCCTACGAGCAGTACTTC. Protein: CSVEVSSYEQYF.

The chain's CDR3 is CASSSGQGAFNEQFF. The CDR3 nucleotides are TGTGCCAGCAGTTCAGGGCAGGGGGCTTTTAATGAGCAGTTCTTC. The chain is built from TRBV27 and TRBJ2-1; TRBD1 agrees at 8 bases. CDR3 size: 15 residues. The trim removed 4 bases at V and 7 bases at J, leaving 9 bases unmatched. Germline V gives CDR1 MNHEY, CDR2 SMNVEV (reference sequence).